The 28 T cell receptor beta chains given below trace back to one sample, sequenced in a study of human T cells and chemical hapten exposure. Each CDR3 protein gets one entry after TCRdb re-called the RACE reads with MiXCR. The sample includes 70,000 to 75,000 distinct CDR3 sequences, about 31% of them seen just once. Time point reported: patch test 1, 2 weeks after DPC sensitization. Treatment described: therapeutic diphenylcyclopropenone sensitization with weekly scalp DPC. The sequences come from whole blood, collected in connection with sensitization to the hapten diphenylcyclopropenone (DPC). These receptor sequences come from a man in his forties or fifties with alopecia areata. Some clones in this sample may be carry-over from other donors' samples.

The chain recombines TRBV3-1 with TRBJ1-2; D is perhaps TRBD1 (6 bases). Germline assignment: CDR1 LGHDT and CDR2 YNNKEL (reference sequence). There are 15 residues in the CDR3. Trimming removed 0 bases from V and 4 bases from J, with 12 bases in between. The CDR3 sequence: CASSQDPQGFYGYTF. The CDR3 region has the DNA TGTGCCAGCAGCCAAGACCCACAGGGATTCTATGGCTACACCTTC.

The chain uses TRBV7-6 and TRBJ2-1, with 8 bases aligning to TRBD2. The CDR3 spans 17 residues. Looked up from germline, CDR1 is SGHVS and CDR2 is FNYEAQ. Trimming cost V 1 base and J 7 bases; bases outside gene matches: 12. DNA for the CDR3: TGTGCCAGCAGCTTAGTTGCTGCGGGAGGTATGGGTAATGAGCAGTTCTTC. It yields the protein CASSLVAAGGMGNEQFF. The full variable domain, completed using reference TRBV7-6 and TRBJ2-1, is GAGVSQSPRYKVTKRGQDVALRCDPISGHVSLYWYRQALGQGPEFLTYFNYEAQQDKSGLPNDRFSAERPEGSISTLTIQRTEQRDSAMYRCASSLVAAGGMGNEQFFGPGTRLTVL.

This chain connects TRBV19 to TRBJ2-6; no clear D. The germline gives CDR1 LNHDA, CDR2 SQIVND (reference sequence). Deletions cut 2 bases from V and 4 bases from J, with 9 bases between. The CDR3 length is 15 residues. The CDR3 sequence: CASSIMRLGANVLTF. The CDR3, as DNA: TGTGCCAGTAGTATAATGAGGTTGGGGGCCAACGTCCTGACTTTC.

The chain joins TRBV28 to TRBJ1-4; a possible D gene is TRBD1 (5 bases). The CDR3 sequence is 14 residues long. The V gene lost 7 bases and the J gene lost 5 bases, with 14 bases spanning the gap. The germline V gene encodes CDR1 MDHEN and CDR2 SYDVKM. CDR3 amino acids: CASTPPGGNEKLFF. The CDR3 DNA follows: TGTGCCAGCACACCCCCCGGGGGAAATGAAAAACTGTTTTTT.

A single count supports this clonotype. This chain links TRBV6-2 or TRBV6-3 with TRBJ2-1; 10 bases align to TRBD2. CDR1 and CDR2 from the germline V gene are MNHEY and SVGEGT. The length of the CDR3 is 15 residues. Unmatched junction bases numbered 10, after V lost 6 bases and J lost 8 bases. The CDR3: CASSRGIAGGDEQFF. CDR3 DNA sequence: TGTGCCAGCAGCCGGGGGATAGCGGGAGGAGATGAGCAGTTCTTC.

The rearrangement joins TRBV14 to TRBJ2-5, with 7 positions matching TRBD2. The V gene end was trimmed by 0 bases and the J gene end by 2 bases; junction bases not matched to a gene: 9. The germline V gene encodes CDR1 SGHDN and CDR2 FVKESK. The CDR3 spans 17 residues. The CDR3 DNA is TGTGCCAGCAGCCAAGAGTACGGCGGGAGTCAACAAGAGACCCAGTACTTC. Protein product: CASSQEYGGSQQETQYF.

This sequence joins TRBV11-2 and TRBJ2-7; D may be TRBD1 (6 bases). V shed 3 bases and J shed 1 base, with 10 bases lying between them. Germline V CDR1 and CDR2: SGHAT, FQNNGV. The CDR3 runs 14 residues. CDR3 DNA: TGTGCCAGCAGCTTCAACACAGGGTCCTACGAGCAGTACTTC. Its protein product is CASSFNTGSYEQYF.

In this sample, this clonotype turned up a few times. The V and J genes are TRBV20-1 and TRBJ2-3; TRBD1 agrees at 8 bases. Germline V gene sequence: CDR1 DFQATT, CDR2 SNEGSKA (reference sequence). The CDR3 loop spans 15 amino acids. The trim removed 6 bases at V and 2 bases at J, leaving 10 bases unmatched. Written as DNA, the CDR3 is TGCAGTGCGCTACGGGACAGGCCAGCCACAGATACGCAGTATTTT. This sequence encodes CSALRDRPATDTQYF.

The chain couples TRBV24-1 to TRBJ2-2, with a weak D call TRBD2 (5 bases). Per germline, CDR1 KGHDR and CDR2 SFDVKD. The CDR3 extends over 14 amino acids. Deletions cut 5 bases from V and 4 bases from J, with 10 bases between. The chain's CDR3 is CATSGEGATGELFF. CDR3 nucleotide sequence: TGTGCCACCAGTGGTGAGGGTGCCACCGGGGAGCTGTTTTTT.

This clonotype has a handful of counts. V usage is TRBV6-2 or TRBV6-3 and J usage is TRBJ2-3, with D possibly being TRBD1 (5 bases). Germline V gives CDR1 MNHEY, CDR2 SVGEGT. Trimming took 5 bases from V and 6 from J, leaving 21 bases between them. The CDR3 consists of 16 residues. CDR3 sequence (DNA): TGTGCCAGCAGTAGCCCCCAGGGAACCCGGACGGATACGCAGTATTTT. Translating it yields CASSSPQGTRTDTQYF.

This chain uses TRBV11-3 with TRBJ1-1; TRBD1 matches at 8 bases. CDR3 length equals 15 residues. The germline gives CDR1 SGHNT, CDR2 YENEEA. Unmatched junction bases numbered 4, after V lost 3 bases and J lost 1 base. Here the CDR3 DNA reads TGTGCCAGCAGCTTTAGCGGACAGGGGAACACTGAAGCTTTCTTT. It codes for CASSFSGQGNTEAFF.

The rearrangement links TRBV5-6 to TRBJ2-1; 11 nucleotides agree with TRBD2. This CDR3 comprises 17 residues. Germline CDR1 reads SGHDT; CDR2 reads YYEEEE. V was clipped by 0 bases and J by 8 bases; unmatched bases: 10. DNA for the CDR3: TGTGCCAGCAGCTTGGATGTTAGCGGGAGGGCCACCCATGAGCAGTTCTTC. The encoded protein is CASSLDVSGRATHEQFF.

The rearrangement links TRBV28 to TRBJ2-4, with D possibly being TRBD1 (6 bases). CDR1 and CDR2 from the germline V gene are MDHEN and SYDVKM. The CDR3 runs 15 residues. Trimming cost V 4 bases and J 4 bases, with 14 bases left between them. CDR3 sequence: CASSSGTFGKNIQYF. The CDR3 region has the DNA TGTGCCAGCAGTTCCGGGACATTTGGGAAAAACATTCAGTACTTC.

This clonotype has just a few counts. In DNA, the CDR3 is TGTGCCAGCAGTTTAAGGCGGGGGGTTGGAGATACGCAGTATTTT. Translating gives CASSLRRGVGDTQYF. The V gene is TRBV27, the J gene TRBJ2-3; TRBD2 matches at 8 bases. Trimming took 2 bases from V and 5 from J; bases not matched to a gene: 6. The CDR3 runs to 15 residues. Germline V gene lookup returns CDR1 MNHEY and CDR2 SMNVEV (reference sequence).

This sequence joins TRBV27 and TRBJ1-2; 7 positions match TRBD1. The CDR3 covers 14 residues. The germline CDR1 and CDR2 sequences are MNHEY and SMNVEV (reference sequence). The V gene end was trimmed by 2 bases and the J gene end by 4 bases; junction bases not matched to a gene: 4. The CDR3 DNA follows: TGTGCCAGCAGTTTAAAGGGGGCCAGCTATGGCTACACCTTC. The encoded protein is CASSLKGASYGYTF.

In its sample, this clonotype was seen a few times. The V and J genes are TRBV21-1 and TRBJ2-7. TRBV21-1 constitutes a pseudogene. This CDR3 is 18 amino acids long. CDR3 in amino acids: CASSKEMIFKGDSYEQYF. The CDR3 DNA sequence: TGTGCCAGCAGCAAAGAAATGATCTTTAAAGGAGATTCCTACGAGCAGTACTTC.

This clonotype has more than one count but fewer than ten. The rearrangement joins TRBV25-1 to TRBJ2-3; 8 nucleotides match TRBD1. The CDR3 runs to 15 residues. CDR1 and CDR2 from the germline V gene are MGHDK and SYGVNS. Losses at the gene ends were 4 bases for V and 5 bases for J; bases not matched to a gene: 8. CDR3 coding DNA: TGTGCCAGCAGTGTCAGGGGGCAGGTGGTAGATACGCAGTATTTT. It translates to CASSVRGQVVDTQYF.

The rearrangement joins TRBV15 to TRBJ2-1; the D gene is possibly TRBD2 (6 bases). The CDR3 consists of 18 residues. Between the trimmed V and J ends, which lost 0 bases and 5 bases, there was a span of 20 bases. Germline V gene sequence: CDR1 LNHNV, CDR2 YYDKDF (reference sequence). The CDR3, as DNA: TGTGCCACCAGCAGAGATAGTTTGGGACTCACCACCCACAATGAGCAGTTCTTC. Encoded protein: CATSRDSLGLTTHNEQFF.

This chain uses TRBV6-1 with TRBJ1-3; D is ambiguous. Germline assignment: CDR1 MNHNS and CDR2 SASEGT. This CDR3 comprises 14 residues. Trimming took off 5 bases at V and 2 bases at J, with 10 bases between the two ends. The CDR3 spells CASSQGNPGNTIYF. Here the CDR3 DNA reads TGTGCCAGCAGTCAAGGAAATCCTGGAAACACCATATATTTT.

Regarding this clonotype: The junction and the germline gene differ at one end; a read error may be behind it. This rearrangement joins TRBV12-3 or TRBV12-4 to TRBJ2-2; D possibly corresponds to TRBD1 (6 bases). This CDR3 has 15 residues. CDR3 protein: CASSLIQGFTWELFF. CDR3 DNA: TGTGCCAGCAGCCTCATACAGGGTTTCACCTGGGAGCTGTTTTTT.

This clonotype was observed a handful of times. The gene calls are TRBV12-3 or TRBV12-4 and TRBJ2-2; 13 bases agree with TRBD2. J was trimmed by 4 bases and V by 5 bases; bases with no gene match: 10. The CDR3 length is 18 residues. CDR3 coding DNA: TGTGCCAGCAGTCCAGAGACTAGCGGGAGGATCGGCACCGGGGAGCTGTTTTTT. Translated, it gives CASSPETSGRIGTGELFF.

The CDR3 DNA follows: TGTGCCAGCAGCCCACAGGGGCGGAACACTGAAGCTTTCTTT. Translation: CASSPQGRNTEAFF. The chain carries TRBV6-2 or TRBV6-3 and TRBJ1-1; 7 bases align to TRBD1. Trimming took 6 bases from V and 1 from J; bases not matched to a gene: 5. CDR1 and CDR2 from the germline V gene are MNHEY and SVGEGT. The CDR3 totals 14 residues.

This clonotype showed up just a few times. The chain recombines TRBV5-6 with TRBJ2-1, with D possibly matching TRBD2 (5 bases). Germline-derived CDR1 and CDR2 are SGHDT and YYEEEE. The CDR3 loop spans 14 amino acids. Trimming left V 0 bases short and J 6 bases short, with 10 bases between. Here the CDR3 DNA reads TGTGCCAGCAGCTTGGGGTCGGGGTCCAATGAGCAGTTCTTC. It translates to CASSLGSGSNEQFF. Looking up the rest from reference TRBV5-6 and TRBJ2-1 gives the full variable domain: DAGVTQSPTHLIKTRGQQVTLRCSPKSGHDTVSWYQQALGQGPQFIFQYYEEEERQRGNFPDRFSGHQFPNYSSELNVNALLLGDSALYLCASSLGSGSNEQFFGPGTRLTVL.

In this sample, this clonotype turned up a few times. This chain's CDR3 is CASSDPLTGRTTDTQYF. The CDR3 DNA is TGTGCCAGCAGTGACCCTTTAACTGGACGGACCACAGATACGCAGTATTTT. The chain is built from TRBV6-1 and TRBJ2-3, with D unresolved. The germline gives CDR1 MNHNS, CDR2 SASEGT. This CDR3 has 17 amino acids. V gave up 3 bases and J gave up 2 bases, with 18 bases separating them.

The CDR3 sequence: CASSLVGQTGELFF. The CDR3, as DNA: TGCGCCAGCAGCTTGGTTGGGCAAACCGGGGAGCTGTTTTTT. The chain has TRBV5-1 and TRBJ2-2, with D unclear. The CDR3 contains 14 residues. CDR1 and CDR2 from the germline V gene are SGHRS and YFSETQ. V gave up 0 bases and J gave up 5 bases, with 8 bases separating them.

The chain has TRBV18 and TRBJ1-1; D not certain. Trimming pared 3 bases from V and 4 bases from J, leaving 6 bases between. CDR3 length: 12 amino acids. CDR1 and CDR2 (germline): KGHSH, LQKENI. CDR3: CASSPLSTEAFF. The CDR3 DNA reads as TGTGCCAGCTCACCCCTAAGCACTGAAGCTTTCTTT.

This clonotype was seen a handful of times. J is TRBJ2-4 and V is TRBV18; D gene unclear. The V end lost 1 base, the J end lost 5 bases, and 3 bases lay between the germline ends. Germline V gene lookup returns CDR1 KGHSH and CDR2 LQKENI. This CDR3 is 12 amino acids long. The CDR3 sequence is CASSPQQNIQYF. The CDR3 DNA sequence: TGTGCCAGCTCACCACAGCAAAACATTCAGTACTTC.

This chain links TRBV28 with TRBJ1-2; no reliable D call. CDR1 is MDHEN and CDR2 is SYDVKM in the germline V gene. CDR3 size: 11 residues. Trimming removed 5 bases at V and 7 bases at J, with 8 bases between. CDR3 sequence reads: CASSRPPGYTF. The CDR3 nucleotides are TGTGCCAGCAGTCGCCCCCCTGGCTACACCTTC.